These T cell receptor beta chains were read from a single sample in a study of blood T cell repertoires in COVID-19. The table came from immunoSEQ multiplex PCR; TCRdb's copy has only in-frame clones and leaves some out. The repertoire includes 130,000 to 150,000 clones, over 75% of them detected once, and around 1.3% sits in the top ten. Sequenced sample: PBMCs or T cells enriched from blood (not recorded which). Receptor source: a woman in her twenties or thirties with acute COVID-19. Both conserved end residues are part of each CDR3.

V,J,CDR3
TRBV18,TRBJ2-2,CASSPPTAQGSTTGELFF
TRBV7-9,TRBJ1-1,CASSWTGGGTEAFF
TRBV6-6,TRBJ1-1,CASSYAEANTEAFF
TRBV7-6,TRBJ2-7,CASSPGLETYEQYF
TRBV5-6,TRBJ1-5,CASSNSRDRGGNQPQHF
TRBV5-1,TRBJ2-1,CASSLEGVRNEQFF
TRBV6-5,TRBJ1-4,CASTKVQGWNEKLFF
TRBV28,TRBJ1-3,CASSLRVLAGNTIYF
TRBV9,TRBJ1-2,CASSVDSWGLGYGYTF
TRBV11-2,TRBJ2-7,CASSLGTVPYEQYF
TRBV2,TRBJ1-5,CASRSGQGSDQPQHF
TRBV7-7,TRBJ2-7,CASSPSGSVEQYF
TRBV27,TRBJ2-3,CASSEGPGLGNTQYF
TRBV2,TRBJ1-3,CAGGTDRSGNTIYF
TRBV15,TRBJ2-1,CATSRDRLTLEYNEQFF
TRBV18,TRBJ1-4,CASSPTGTVEKLFF
TRBV19,TRBJ1-2,CASSTPGQRHGYTF
TRBV2,TRBJ2-3,CASSGTSGRAPPDTQYF
TRBV2,TRBJ2-3,CASSDTQGGDTQYF
TRBV7-2,TRBJ2-5,CASSLNFGLAGVETQYF
TRBV10-3,TRBJ2-5,CAISPGTGVETQYF
TRBV25-1,TRBJ2-2,CASGVWGRQGASGELFF
TRBV30,TRBJ2-2,CAWSASTYTGELFF
TRBV27,TRBJ2-1,CASSVSGGYNEQFF
TRBV6-2/TRBV6-3,TRBJ1-5,CASSYSWDRGNQPQHF
TRBV10-3,TRBJ1-6,CAISASRGSYNSPLHF
TRBV30,TRBJ1-6,CAWSQRGTGDETLHF
TRBV27,TRBJ1-6,CASSLSKQGMAPLHF
TRBV10-3,TRBJ1-2,CATDRTGERKGYTF
TRBV2,TRBJ2-3,CASVVGVFTDTQYF
TRBV28,TRBJ1-3,CASTPRSTGNTIYF
TRBV2,TRBJ2-3,CATTGDSTDTQYF
TRBV30,TRBJ2-1,CAWGLAGGQYYNEQFF
TRBV9,TRBJ1-2,CASSEGGVTGYTF
TRBV6-1,TRBJ1-2,CASSEGQQGRMDGYTF
TRBV19,TRBJ2-7,CASSIRASGPYEQYF
TRBV18,TRBJ1-5,CASSLGTGDQPQHF
TRBV2,TRBJ1-4,CASTGSTNEKLFF
TRBV10-2,TRBJ1-4,CASTDRGSEKLFF
TRBV6-5,TRBJ2-6,CASSPVSGANVLTF
TRBV6-5,TRBJ1-3,CASSSDRFVGNTIYF
TRBV28,TRBJ1-2,CASSETTANYGYTF
TRBV10-3,TRBJ2-3,CATSPSRAGTDTQYF
TRBV7-9,TRBJ2-1,CASSLVEGGEQFF
TRBV28,TRBJ1-2,CASSSDPTPGTF
TRBV5-1,TRBJ2-7,CASSLEVTSGTYEQYF
TRBV27,TRBJ2-1,CASSSTSGESYNEQFF
TRBV24-1,TRBJ1-5,CATSDRWQGSGQPQHF
TRBV9,TRBJ1-6,CASAAGTDNSPLHF
TRBV28,TRBJ1-4,CASSFAGFLVQAFTATNEKLFF
TRBV27,TRBJ2-5,CASRDSGGQETQYF
TRBV28,TRBJ2-7,CASSLYLGLAGSFSYEQYF
TRBV9,TRBJ1-5,CASSVGQGNQPQHF
TRBV6-1,TRBJ2-5,CASSAGTSGIGWETQYF